These 8 T cell receptor beta chains came from one sample sequenced in a study of follicular helper T cells after annual influenza vaccination. Indicated time point: 2015-2016 season, 7 days after influenza vaccination. Using immunoSEQ multiplex PCR, the repertoire was profiled, and TCRdb retains in-frame clones only, with some absent. The table has thousands of clones, 75% to 85% seen once; the top ten hold approximately 4%. Sequencing was performed on CXCR5+ CD38- circulating T follicular helper cells from blood, taken 7 days after influenza vaccination. Subset described: circulating Tfh, non-naive CD4+CXCR5+PD-1+ (ICOS+CD38+ or ICOS-CD38-). These receptors all come from an adult who received the influenza vaccine.

V usage is TRBV5-8 and J usage is TRBJ1-4, with D maybe TRBD1 (5 bases). The CDR3 length is 17 residues. Trimming pared 4 bases from V and 0 bases from J, leaving 16 bases between. Germline CDR1 and CDR2: SGHTS and YDEGEE. This CDR3 is CASSPGTGRATNEKLFF. Here the CDR3 DNA reads TGTGCCAGCAGCCCCGGGACGGGGCGGGCAACTAATGAAAAACTGTTTTTT.

This clone showed up just once. The genes are TRBV4-3 and TRBJ2-7; D may match TRBD1 or TRBD2 (5 bases each). This CDR3 has 15 amino acids. Germline-derived CDR1 and CDR2 are LGHNA and YSLEER. Trimming left V 0 bases short and J 5 bases short, with 14 bases between. CDR3 sequence reads: CASSQDSPGRDEQYF. The CDR3 DNA reads as TGCGCCAGCAGCCAAGATTCCCCGGGGCGCGACGAGCAGTACTTC.

The chain carries TRBV4-3 and TRBJ1-1; perhaps TRBD1 as D (6 bases). Deletions cut 5 bases from V and 0 bases from J, with 19 bases between. This CDR3 is 17 amino acids long. CDR1 is LGHNA, CDR2 YSLEER, per germline. The CDR3 DNA is TGCGCCAGCAGCAAAATGGGTAGCGGGGGCATGAACACTGAAGCTTTCTTT. Translation: CASSKMGSGGMNTEAFF.

The sample holds a few counts of this clone. The J gene is TRBJ2-7, the V gene TRBV2; 7 bases line up with TRBD2. The CDR3 extends over 11 amino acids. The V segment lost 5 bases and the J segment 6 bases; nucleotides outside the gene matches: 1. Looked up from germline, CDR1 is SNHLY and CDR2 is FYNNEI. This chain's CDR3 is CASSWGGEQYF. The CDR3, as DNA: TGTGCCAGCAGTTGGGGGGGCGAGCAGTACTTC.

The chain uses TRBV19 and TRBJ1-5; maybe TRBD1 (6 bases). Germline values: CDR1 LNHDA, CDR2 SQIVND (reference sequence). V was clipped by 5 bases and J by 5 bases, with 19 bases between them. This CDR3 has 16 amino acids. CDR3 region: CASSDPNRARDQPQHF. Written as DNA, the CDR3 is TGTGCCAGTAGTGACCCGAACAGGGCTCGGGATCAGCCCCAGCATTTT.

J is TRBJ1-5 and V is TRBV19; D gene unclear. The germline CDR1 and CDR2 sequences are LNHDA and SQIVND (reference sequence). V lost 3 bases and J lost 4, with 10 bases in between. The CDR3 extends over 14 amino acids. DNA of the CDR3: TGTGCCAGTAGTATTCTCCAGGTAAATCAGCCCCAGCATTTT. Translating it yields CASSILQVNQPQHF.

This rearrangement joins TRBV5-1 to TRBJ2-1, with 9 bases that match TRBD2. CDR1 is SGHRS, CDR2 YFSETQ, per germline. The CDR3 runs to 17 residues. V lost 4 bases to trimming and J lost 3 bases; unmatched junction nucleotides: 11. The CDR3 loop is CASSLQGAGGIYNEQFF. The CDR3 DNA follows: TGCGCCAGCAGCCTTCAAGGGGCGGGGGGGATCTACAATGAGCAGTTCTTC.

The chain employs TRBV6-5 and TRBJ1-3; D uncertain. Germline V gene lookup returns CDR1 MNHEY and CDR2 SVGAGI. V lost 6 bases to trimming and J lost 4 bases, with 13 bases between them. The CDR3 length is 14 residues. The chain's CDR3 is CASRKMGFGNTIYF. In nucleotides, the CDR3 is TGTGCCAGCAGGAAGATGGGGTTCGGAAACACCATATATTTT.